Following are 8 T cell receptor beta chains from one sample sequenced in a study of chemoradiotherapy in HPV16-positive cancers. The repertoire was sequenced with immunoSEQ multiplex PCR; TCRdb's copy has only in-frame clones and lacks some. The sample shows over 15,000 clones, roughly 80% of them seen only once. The specimen was blood, collected from a patient who underwent chemoradiotherapy. The receptor source for this set is a human donor with HPV-associated anogenital cancer.

A word on this clone: The sample carries other DNA sequences with the same CDR3. The V and J genes are TRBV2 and TRBJ2-1; the D gene is possibly TRBD2 (6 bases). The CDR3 covers 15 residues. V was cut by 7 bases and J by 6 bases, with 19 bases left in between. CDR1 is SNHLY and CDR2 is FYNNEI in the germline V gene. In nucleotides, the CDR3 is TGTGCCAGCATGCGGGACGGGGGAAGTGGCAATGAGCAGTTCTTC. It encodes CASMRDGGSGNEQFF.

This chain joins TRBV5-1 and TRBJ2-3; TRBD1 matches at 8 bases. The CDR3 runs 13 residues. Losses at the gene ends were 4 bases for V and 6 bases for J; bases not matched to a gene: 4. Germline V lookup: CDR1 SGHRS, CDR2 YFSETQ. Here the CDR3 reads CASSPWTGDTQYF. For the CDR3, the DNA is TGCGCCAGCAGCCCCTGGACAGGGGATACGCAGTATTTT. Drawing the rest from reference TRBV5-1 and TRBJ2-3, the complete variable domain is KAGVTQTPRYLIKTRGQQVTLSCSPISGHRSVSWYQQTPGQGLQFLFEYFSETQRNKGNFPGRFSGRQFSNSRSEMNVSTLELGDSALYLCASSPWTGDTQYFGPGTRLTVL.

V gene TRBV7-2 combines with J gene TRBJ2-7; 7 bases align to TRBD1. The CDR3 is 16 residues long. CDR1 and CDR2 from the germline V gene are SGHTA and FQGNSA. The J segment lost 5 bases and the V segment lost 4 bases, leaving 14 bases of the junction unmatched. CDR3 amino acids: CASSSPSTGLINEQYF. The CDR3 DNA is TGTGCCAGCAGCTCCCCTTCGACAGGGCTTATCAACGAGCAGTACTTC.

The rearrangement uses TRBV11-1 and TRBJ1-1, with TRBD1 identical over 7 bases. In germline, CDR1 is SGHAT, CDR2 FQDESV (reference sequence). The J segment lost 7 bases and the V segment lost 5 bases, leaving 10 bases of the junction unmatched. The CDR3 extends over 14 amino acids. The DNA for the CDR3 is TGTGCCAGCAGCCCCGGTGAAGGGGGCATTGAAGCTTTCTTT. Translation: CASSPGEGGIEAFF.

The chain carries TRBV28 and TRBJ1-1; D remains unclear. Trimming removed 6 bases from V and 2 bases from J, with 10 bases in between. Germline V gene data show CDR1 as MDHEN and CDR2 as SYDVKM. CDR3 length: 13 amino acids. The CDR3 reads CASRPGDNTEAFF. In DNA, the CDR3 is TGTGCCAGCAGGCCGGGTGATAACACTGAAGCTTTCTTT. The full variable domain, completed using reference TRBV28 and TRBJ1-1, is DVKVTQSSRYLVKRTGEKVFLECVQDMDHENMFWYRQDPGLGLRLIYFSYDVKMKEKGDIPEGYSVSREKKERFSLILESASTNQTSMYLCASRPGDNTEAFFGQGTRLTVV.

The chain's CDR3 is CSARVNWEQYF. CDR3 coding DNA: TGCAGTGCTAGAGTCAACTGGGAGCAGTACTTC. The rearrangement joins TRBV20-1 to TRBJ2-7; D gene ambiguous. CDR1 is DFQATT and CDR2 is SNEGSKA in the germline V gene (reference sequence). This CDR3 region has 11 residues. Trimming took off 1 base at V and 7 bases at J, with 8 bases between the two ends.

The CDR3 region has the DNA TGTGCCAGCAGCGAGACAGGGAGGAATCAGCCCCAGCATTTT. Translation: CASSETGRNQPQHF. The chain joins TRBV16 to TRBJ1-5; 7 bases fit TRBD1. The length of the CDR3 is 14 residues. J lost 4 bases, V lost 5 bases, and 5 bases had no gene match. Germline CDR1 and CDR2: KGHSY and FQNENV.

This rearrangement joins TRBV7-8 to TRBJ1-3; the D gene is possibly TRBD1 (5 bases). This CDR3 has 15 residues. Per the germline V gene, CDR1 is SGHVS and CDR2 is FQNEAQ. V lost 5 bases, J lost 1 base, and 12 bases lay in between. This CDR3 is CASSPGHLSGNTIYF. DNA of the CDR3: TGTGCCAGCAGCCCCGGACATTTATCTGGAAACACCATATATTTT. The full variable domain, its missing parts supplied by reference TRBV7-8 and TRBJ1-3, is GAGVSQSPRYKVAKRGQDVALRCDPISGHVSLFWYQQALGQGPEFLTYFQNEAQLDKSGLPSDRFFAERPEGSVSTLKIQRTQQEDSAVYLCASSPGHLSGNTIYFGEGSWLTVV.